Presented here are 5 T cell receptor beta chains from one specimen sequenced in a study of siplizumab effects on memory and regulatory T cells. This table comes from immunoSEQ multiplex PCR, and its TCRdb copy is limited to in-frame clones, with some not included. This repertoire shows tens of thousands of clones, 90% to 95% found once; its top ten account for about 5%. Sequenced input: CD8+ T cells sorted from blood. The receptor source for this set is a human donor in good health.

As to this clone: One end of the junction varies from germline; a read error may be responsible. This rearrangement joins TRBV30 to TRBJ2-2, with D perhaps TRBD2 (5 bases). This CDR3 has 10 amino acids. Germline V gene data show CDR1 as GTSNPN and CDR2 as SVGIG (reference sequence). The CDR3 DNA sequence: TGTGCCTGGATACACCGGGGAGCTGTTTTT. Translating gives CAWIHRGAVF.

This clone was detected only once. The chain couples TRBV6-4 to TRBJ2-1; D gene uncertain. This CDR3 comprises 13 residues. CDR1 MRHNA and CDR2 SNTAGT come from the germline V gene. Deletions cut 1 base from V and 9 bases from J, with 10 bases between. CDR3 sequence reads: CASSDFSWSEQFF. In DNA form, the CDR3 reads TGTGCCAGCAGTGACTTTAGCTGGAGTGAGCAGTTCTTC.

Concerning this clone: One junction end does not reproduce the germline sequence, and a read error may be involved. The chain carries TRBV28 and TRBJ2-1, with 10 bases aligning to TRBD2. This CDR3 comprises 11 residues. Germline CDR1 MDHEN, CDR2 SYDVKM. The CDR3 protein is CASSLGLAWIF. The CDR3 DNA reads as TGTGCCAGCAGTCTGGGACTAGCGTGGATCTTC.

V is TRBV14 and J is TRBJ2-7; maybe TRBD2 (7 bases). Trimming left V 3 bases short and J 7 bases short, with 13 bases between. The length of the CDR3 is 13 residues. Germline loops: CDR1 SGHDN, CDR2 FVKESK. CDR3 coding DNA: TGTGCCAGCAGCCAGGGGAGGGGGTTGGAGCAGTACTTC. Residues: CASSQGRGLEQYF.

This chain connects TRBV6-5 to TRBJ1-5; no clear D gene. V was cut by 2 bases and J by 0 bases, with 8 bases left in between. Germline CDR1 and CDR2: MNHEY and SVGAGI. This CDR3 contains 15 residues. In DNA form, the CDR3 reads TGTGCCAGCAGTTACAGCAGGAGTAGCAATCAGCCCCAGCATTTT. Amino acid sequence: CASSYSRSSNQPQHF.